This passage covers 29 T cell receptor beta chains from one sample sequenced in a study of T cell repertoires in cytomegalovirus infection. TCRdb reanalysed the reads using MiXCR and keeps one entry per CDR3 protein. The table has some 450,000 distinct CDR3 sequences, under 40% seen once. The sample was PBMCs. These receptors came from a human donor in good health (CMV status not recorded). Some clones in this sample may be carry-over from other donors' samples.

This chain connects TRBV4-1 to TRBJ2-5, with 10 bases matching TRBD2. From germline, CDR1 is MGHRA and CDR2 YSYEKL. The J segment lost 5 bases and the V segment lost 4 bases, leaving 7 bases of the junction unmatched. This CDR3 spans 15 amino acids. In DNA form, the CDR3 reads TGCGCCAGCAGCCCCTTGACTAGCGGGCGTGAGACCCAGTACTTC. Its protein product is CASSPLTSGRETQYF.

The chain has TRBV6-5 and TRBJ1-1, with 7 positions matching TRBD1. V lost 2 bases, J lost 5 bases, and 8 bases stayed unmatched. Germline V lookup: CDR1 MNHEY, CDR2 SVGAGI. The CDR3 length is 15 residues. The CDR3 is CASSYSGPGGTEAFF. In DNA form, the CDR3 reads TGTGCCAGCAGTTACAGCGGGCCAGGGGGGACTGAAGCTTTCTTT.

This clonotype appeared many times. This chain connects TRBV6-5 to TRBJ1-1; D is ambiguous. The CDR3 sequence is 16 residues long. Germline values: CDR1 MNHEY, CDR2 SVGAGI. V lost 0 bases to trimming and J lost 0 bases, with 11 bases between them. The CDR3 spells CASSYSNGYMNTEAFF. Written as DNA, the CDR3 is TGTGCCAGCAGTTACTCGAACGGGTATATGAACACTGAAGCTTTCTTT.

The chain is built from TRBV9 and TRBJ1-1, with D possibly being TRBD1 (5 bases). The CDR3 consists of 14 residues. Germline lookup yields CDR1 SGDLS and CDR2 YYNGEE. V lost 3 bases and J 4 bases, leaving 13 bases between the germline ends. The CDR3 nucleotides read TGTGCCAGCAGCGATCAGGGTGTGGGCACTGAAGCTTTCTTT. Amino acid sequence: CASSDQGVGTEAFF.

The chain couples TRBV7-2 to TRBJ1-5; D may be TRBD1 (5 bases). Germline V gene data show CDR1 as SGHTA and CDR2 as FQGNSA. CDR3 size: 16 residues. V was clipped by 1 base and J by 0 bases, with 10 bases between them. The CDR3, as DNA: TGTGCCAGCAGCTTAGTTGGCCAGGGTAGCAATCAGCCCCAGCATTTT. Translating gives CASSLVGQGSNQPQHF.

A note on this clonotype: At one boundary the junction diverges from the germline segment, which might be a read error. The CDR3 spells CGSRSSGGAGGELFF. The CDR3, as DNA: TGTGGCAGTAGATCCAGCGGGGGCGCAGGCGGGGAGCTGTTTTTT. This chain uses TRBV19 with TRBJ2-2; 8 bases are shared with TRBD2. CDR3 length equals 15 residues. Germline CDR1 is LNHDA and CDR2 is SQIVND (reference sequence). The full variable domain, in which reference TRBV19 and TRBJ2-2 provide the parts outside the CDR3, is DGGITQSPKYLFRKEGQNVTLSCEQNLNHDAMYWYRQDPGQGLRLIYYSQIVNDFQKGDIAEGYSVSREKKESFPLTVTSAQKNPTAFYLCGSRSSGGAGGELFFGEGSRLTVL.

This clonotype was seen only a few times. The chain couples TRBV5-6 to TRBJ2-7; 11 bases line up with TRBD1. The CDR3 extends over 15 amino acids. CDR1 SGHDT and CDR2 YYEEEE come from the germline V gene. V gave up 0 bases and J gave up 5 bases; unmatched junction bases: 4. CDR3 residues: CASSLDGQGAHEQYF. The CDR3 DNA reads as TGTGCCAGCAGCTTGGACGGACAGGGGGCCCACGAGCAGTACTTC.

This clonotype was recorded once. V gene TRBV9 combines with J gene TRBJ2-7; a possible D gene is TRBD2 (7 bases). Germline V gene data show CDR1 as SGDLS and CDR2 as YYNGEE. The CDR3 contains 15 residues. V was shortened by 0 bases and J by 5 bases, with 15 bases between the two germline ends. CDR3 bases: TGTGCCAGCAGCGTAGGGGGGGGCGCTAATAACGAGCAGTACTTC. Translating it yields CASSVGGGANNEQYF.

In this sample, this clonotype turned up many times. DNA of the CDR3: TGTGCCAGCAGCTTAGATGGTGCGGGCTACGAGCAGTACTTC. This encodes CASSLDGAGYEQYF. V is TRBV7-2 and J is TRBJ2-7, with a weak D call TRBD2 (5 bases). The germline V gene encodes CDR1 SGHTA and CDR2 FQGNSA. The CDR3 has 14 amino acids. Trimming removed 1 base from V and 3 bases from J, with 10 bases in between.

The V and J genes are TRBV20-1 and TRBJ2-1; the match to TRBD2 covers 11 bases. Germline V CDR1 and CDR2: DFQATT, SNEGSKA (reference sequence). V lost 4 bases, J lost 9 bases, and 8 bases stayed unmatched. CDR3 length: 14 amino acids. The CDR3 coding sequence is TGCAGTGCTATCGGGCTAGCGGGGGGTAGTGAGCAGTTCTTC. Protein: CSAIGLAGGSEQFF.

This clonotype was counted between two and nine times. V is TRBV12-3 or TRBV12-4 and J is TRBJ2-3; D might be TRBD2 (5 bases). Trimming cost V 5 bases and J 0 bases, with 15 bases left between them. The CDR3 totals 16 residues. CDR3 DNA: TGTGCCAGCAGTCACCCCGCTCGGGAAAGCACAGATACGCAGTATTTT. Residues: CASSHPARESTDTQYF.

The chain carries TRBV6-2 or TRBV6-3 and TRBJ1-6; D not resolved. This CDR3 region has 17 residues. Looked up from germline, CDR1 is MNHEY and CDR2 is SVGEGT. V was trimmed by 7 bases and J by 7 bases, leaving 23 bases between them. DNA of the CDR3: TGTGCCAGCAACCCCCGAGGACTGGTTACTCGGAATTCACCCCTCCACTTT. Residues: CASNPRGLVTRNSPLHF.

The sample holds a few counts of this clonotype. V usage is TRBV19 and J usage is TRBJ1-3; the D gene is possibly TRBD1 (5 bases). The CDR3 consists of 11 residues. CDR1 and CDR2 (germline): LNHDA, SQIVND (reference sequence). V was trimmed by 9 bases and J by 8 bases, leaving 11 bases between them. The CDR3 DNA follows: TGTGCCAGAAGGGGAGTGGACACCATATATTTT. Protein product: CARRGVDTIYF. The full variable domain, its missing parts supplied by reference TRBV19 and TRBJ1-3, is DGGITQSPKYLFRKEGQNVTLSCEQNLNHDAMYWYRQDPGQGLRLIYYSQIVNDFQKGDIAEGYSVSREKKESFPLTVTSAQKNPTAFYLCARRGVDTIYFGEGSWLTVV.

This clonotype was recorded at least ten times. The chain recombines TRBV11-2 with TRBJ2-6; no firm D call. From germline, CDR1 is SGHAT and CDR2 FQNNGV. The CDR3 has 17 residues. Trimming left V 0 bases short and J 0 bases short, with 9 bases between. CDR3 loop: CASSLEGSYSGANVLTF. The CDR3 region has the DNA TGTGCCAGCAGCTTAGAGGGTAGCTACTCTGGGGCCAACGTCCTGACTTTC.

In the case of this clonotype: A read error may account for a junction end that differs from germline. The rearrangement uses TRBV7-2 and TRBJ2-5, with D perhaps matching TRBD1 or TRBD2 (5 bases each). Germline loops: CDR1 SGHTA, CDR2 FQGNSA. The CDR3 contains 14 residues. The CDR3: CASSDEGPTETQDF. CDR3 in DNA: TGTGCAAGTTCCGATGAGGGGCCTACAGAGACGCAGGATTTT.

The V gene is TRBV5-6, the J gene TRBJ1-1; no definite D call. The germline V gene encodes CDR1 SGHDT and CDR2 YYEEEE. V gave up 4 bases and J gave up 4 bases, with 11 bases separating them. This CDR3 is 13 amino acids long. CDR3 amino acids: CASSTLESTEAFF. The CDR3 DNA sequence: TGTGCCAGCAGCACCCTCGAGAGCACTGAAGCTTTCTTT.

This rearrangement joins TRBV6-2 or TRBV6-3 to TRBJ2-3; D may be TRBD1 (7 bases). V shed 0 bases and J shed 9 bases, with 13 bases lying between them. The CDR3 runs 14 residues. Germline CDR1 reads MNHEY; CDR2 reads SVGEGT. The CDR3 reads CASSYSGRGETQYF. The CDR3 coding sequence is TGTGCCAGCAGTTACTCAGGCAGGGGGGAGACGCAGTATTTT.

V is TRBV19 and J is TRBJ1-2, with 10 nucleotides matching TRBD1. The CDR3 is made up of 14 amino acids. Per germline, CDR1 LNHDA and CDR2 SQIVND (reference sequence). With V trimmed by 6 bases and J by 3 bases, 4 bases remained unmatched. The CDR3 bases are TGTGCCAGTAGCGACAGGGGGCTGGACTATGGCTACACCTTC. Its protein product is CASSDRGLDYGYTF.

The table lists this clonotype with many counts. The chain uses TRBV7-2 and TRBJ1-5, with 9 positions matching TRBD1. Germline loops: CDR1 SGHTA, CDR2 FQGNSA. There are 15 residues in the CDR3. J lost 3 bases, V lost 5 bases, and 5 bases had no gene match. In DNA, the CDR3 is TGTGCCAGCAGCCCGGGACAGGGATTCAATCAGCCCCAGCATTTT. Protein: CASSPGQGFNQPQHF.

Notes on this clonotype: A read error is possible here, since a much larger clone lies one base away. The CDR3 DNA reads as TGTGCCATTAGTATACAACAGAAGGAAGAAAAACTGTTTTTT. This codes for CAISIQQKEEKLFF. J is TRBJ1-4 and V is TRBV19; no clear D. The CDR3 runs 14 residues. Germline V gene data show CDR1 as LNHDA and CDR2 as SQIVND (reference sequence).

A note on this clonotype: Germline is not matched at one junction end, which may reflect a read error. The CDR3 region is CASSYRLSGGEGLF. The CDR3 DNA reads as TGTGCCAGCAGTTACCGGCTTAGCGGGGGGGAGGGGCTCTTC. V gene TRBV6-2 or TRBV6-3 combines with J gene TRBJ2-1, with TRBD2 matching 11 bases. The germline CDR1 and CDR2 sequences are MNHEY and SVGEGT. The CDR3 consists of 14 residues.

The V and J genes are TRBV19 and TRBJ1-1; D remains ambiguous. The CDR3 runs to 12 residues. Germline V gene data show CDR1 as LNHDA and CDR2 as SQIVND (reference sequence). Trimming took off 5 bases at V and 1 base at J, with 5 bases between the two ends. The CDR3 region has the DNA TGTGCCAGTAGTGAACAGAACACTGAAGCTTTCTTT. It is translated as CASSEQNTEAFF.

The chain carries TRBV7-2 and TRBJ1-5; no clear D. Trimming cost V 8 bases and J 2 bases, with 19 bases left between them. The CDR3 consists of 16 residues. CDR1 and CDR2 from the germline V gene are SGHTA and FQGNSA. The CDR3 is CASALEGRGGNQPQHF. CDR3 coding DNA: TGTGCCAGCGCATTAGAGGGCCGGGGAGGCAATCAGCCCCAGCATTTT.

The rearrangement uses TRBV3-1 and TRBJ1-2, with 7 bases matching TRBD1. The CDR3 is 14 residues long. With V trimmed by 4 bases and J by 8 bases, 10 bases remained unmatched. The germline V gene has CDR1 LGHDT and CDR2 YNNKEL (reference sequence). The CDR3 nucleotides read TGTGCCAGCAGCCTGGGGCAGGGGGGTCCCGGCTACACCTTC. It encodes CASSLGQGGPGYTF.

Note on this clonotype: The junction and the germline gene differ at one end; a read error may be behind it. This chain connects TRBV7-2 to TRBJ1-1, with D uncertain. This CDR3 region has 14 residues. CDR1 and CDR2 (germline): SGHTA, FQGNSA. CDR3 loop: CASSLADFNTETFF. For the CDR3, the DNA is TGTGCCAGCAGCTTAGCTGATTTTAACACTGAAACTTTCTTT.

There are many counts of this clonotype. This chain joins TRBV7-6 and TRBJ2-3; the D is unclear. CDR3 length: 14 amino acids. V dropped 3 bases and J dropped 2 bases, with 9 bases sitting between them. The germline V gene has CDR1 SGHVS and CDR2 FNYEAQ. The CDR3 reads CASSFIPLTDTQYF. CDR3 coding DNA: TGTGCCAGCAGCTTCATTCCCCTCACAGATACGCAGTATTTT.

This clonotype was counted between two and nine times. The V and J genes are TRBV11-2 and TRBJ2-2, with TRBD1 identical over 9 bases. The CDR3 length is 16 residues. Germline loops: CDR1 SGHAT, CDR2 FQNNGV. J lost 5 bases, V lost 4 bases, and 8 bases had no gene match. The CDR3 loop is CASSSLRQGVTGELFF. For the CDR3, the DNA is TGTGCCAGCAGCTCCCTCCGACAGGGGGTGACCGGGGAGCTGTTTTTT. The whole variable domain, filled in from reference TRBV11-2 and TRBJ2-2, reads EAGVAQSPRYKIIEKRQSVAFWCNPISGHATLYWYQQILGQGPKLLIQFQNNGVVDDSQLPKDRFSAERLKGVDSTLKIQPAKLEDSAVYLCASSSLRQGVTGELFFGEGSRLTVL.

This clonotype was seen ten or more times. This chain links TRBV7-2 with TRBJ1-6; 11 bases are shared with TRBD1. The CDR3 totals 16 residues. Trimming took 5 bases from V and 4 from J; bases not matched to a gene: 4. Germline loops: CDR1 SGHTA, CDR2 FQGNSA. CDR3 sequence (DNA): TGTGCCAGCAGCCGAGGACAGGGGGCTTATAATTCACCCCTCCACTTT. Its protein is CASSRGQGAYNSPLHF. The whole variable domain, remainder taken from reference TRBV7-2 and TRBJ1-6, is GAGVSQSPSNKVTEKGKDVELRCDPISGHTALYWYRQSLGQGLEFLIYFQGNSAPDKSGLPSDRFSAERTGGSVSTLTIQRTQQEDSAVYLCASSRGQGAYNSPLHFGNGTRLTVT.

J is TRBJ2-2 and V is TRBV6-5; the match to TRBD2 covers 11 bases. The CDR3 runs 21 residues. The germline V gene encodes CDR1 MNHEY and CDR2 SVGAGI. After removal of 0 bases from V and 1 base from J, the junction contained 13 bases not matched to a gene. CDR3 sequence reads: CASSYSSEGSSGGENTGELFF. The CDR3 DNA reads as TGTGCCAGCAGTTACTCGTCGGAAGGGAGTAGCGGGGGGGAGAACACCGGGGAGCTGTTTTTT.